This T cell receptor beta chain was retrieved from a study of cytomegalovirus exposure and HLA in healthy donors. Study conclusions and caveats: Cytomegalovirus association was listed for 164 TCR beta chains.

Regarding this clone: Antigen: not known.

The protocol was immunoSEQ multiplex PCR, while the TCRdb copy is restricted to in-frame clones and leaves out a portion. The table lists under 250,000 clones, around nine tenths of them singletons, with 1.1% in the top ten. This CDR3 is built from 15 residues. CDR1 is LNHDA, CDR2 SQIVND, per germline (reference sequence). Trimming stripped 4 bases from V and 1 base from J, with 12 bases between. V usage is TRBV19 and J usage is TRBJ2-3; D perhaps matches TRBD2 (5 bases). This sequence originates from a woman younger than 35 in good health and CMV-seronegative. Sequencing was carried out using PBMCs. CDR3 protein: CASSKRVGGTDTQYF. The CDR3 DNA sequence: TGTGCCAGTAGTAAGAGGGTGGGTGGCACAGATACGCAGTATTTT.